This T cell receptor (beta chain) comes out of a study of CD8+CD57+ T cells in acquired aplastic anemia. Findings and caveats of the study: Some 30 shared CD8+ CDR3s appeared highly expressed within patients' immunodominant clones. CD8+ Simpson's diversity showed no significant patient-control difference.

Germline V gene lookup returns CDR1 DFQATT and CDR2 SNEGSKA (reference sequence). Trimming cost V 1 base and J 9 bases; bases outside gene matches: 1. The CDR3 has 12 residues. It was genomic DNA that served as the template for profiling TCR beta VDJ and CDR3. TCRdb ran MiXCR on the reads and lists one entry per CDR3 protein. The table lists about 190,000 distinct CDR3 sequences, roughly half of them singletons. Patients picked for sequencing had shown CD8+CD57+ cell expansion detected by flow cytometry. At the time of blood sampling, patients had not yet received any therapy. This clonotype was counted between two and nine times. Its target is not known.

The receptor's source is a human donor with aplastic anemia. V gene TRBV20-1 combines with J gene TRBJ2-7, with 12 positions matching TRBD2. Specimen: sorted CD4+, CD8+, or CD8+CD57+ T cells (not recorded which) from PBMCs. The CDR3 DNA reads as TGCAGTGCTAGAGGGACTAGCGGGGCGCAGTACTTC. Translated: CSARGTSGAQYF.